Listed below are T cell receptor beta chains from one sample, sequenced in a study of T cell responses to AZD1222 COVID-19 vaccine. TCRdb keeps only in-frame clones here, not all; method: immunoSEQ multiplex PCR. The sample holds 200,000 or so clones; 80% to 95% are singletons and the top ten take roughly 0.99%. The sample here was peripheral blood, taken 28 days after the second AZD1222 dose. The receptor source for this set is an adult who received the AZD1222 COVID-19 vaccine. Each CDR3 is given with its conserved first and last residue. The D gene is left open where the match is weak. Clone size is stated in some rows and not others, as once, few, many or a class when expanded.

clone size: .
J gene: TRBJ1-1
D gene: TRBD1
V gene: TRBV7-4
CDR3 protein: CASSLDRVEAAFF
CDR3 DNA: TGTGCCAGCAGCTTGGACAGGGTGGAGGCAGCTTTCTTT

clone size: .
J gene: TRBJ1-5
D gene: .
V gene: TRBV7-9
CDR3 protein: CASSPASNQPQHF
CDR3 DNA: TGTGCCAGCAGCCCCGCCTCCAATCAGCCCCAGCATTTT

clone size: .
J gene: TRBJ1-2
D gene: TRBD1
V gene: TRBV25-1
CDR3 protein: CASGGQGGYGYTF
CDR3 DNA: TGTGCCAGCGGGGGACAGGGAGGCTATGGCTACACCTTC

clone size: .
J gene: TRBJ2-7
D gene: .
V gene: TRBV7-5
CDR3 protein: CVRSLDGRRGRYEQYF
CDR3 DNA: TGTGTCAGAAGCTTAGATGGTAGGAGGGGACGCTACGAGCAGTACTTC

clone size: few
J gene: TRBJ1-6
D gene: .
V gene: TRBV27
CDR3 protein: CASRQESYNSPLHF
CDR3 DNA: TGTGCCAGCCGACAGGAGTCGTATAATTCACCCCTCCACTTT

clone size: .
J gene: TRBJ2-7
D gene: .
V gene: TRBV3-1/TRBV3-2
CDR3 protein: CASSQVLPSQGYEQYF
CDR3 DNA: TGTGCCAGCAGCCAAGTTCTCCCTAGTCAGGGCTACGAGCAGTACTTC

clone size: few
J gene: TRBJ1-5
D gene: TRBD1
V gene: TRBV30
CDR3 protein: CAWRSNKTGGNQPQHF
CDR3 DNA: TGTGCCTGGAGATCTAACAAGACAGGGGGCAATCAGCCCCAGCATTTT

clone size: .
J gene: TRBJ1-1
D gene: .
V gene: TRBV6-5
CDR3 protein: CASSYSRREGAFF
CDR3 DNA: TGTGCCAGCAGTTACTCGAGGAGGGAGGGCGCTTTCTTT

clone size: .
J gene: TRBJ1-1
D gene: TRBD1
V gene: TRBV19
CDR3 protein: CASSIGTGRFQGEAFF
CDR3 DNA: TGTGCCAGTAGTATAGGGACAGGGCGGTTTCAGGGTGAAGCTTTCTTT

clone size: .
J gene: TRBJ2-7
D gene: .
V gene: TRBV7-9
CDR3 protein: CASSGPTYEQYF
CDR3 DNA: TGTGCCAGCAGCGGACCGACTTACGAGCAGTACTTC

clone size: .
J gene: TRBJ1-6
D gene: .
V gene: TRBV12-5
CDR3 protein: CASGSSTSSYNSPLHF
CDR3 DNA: TGTGCTAGTGGGTCTTCAACGAGCTCCTATAATTCACCCCTCCACTTT

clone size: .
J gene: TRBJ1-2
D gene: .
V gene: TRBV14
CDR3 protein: CASSQVGGPKGGYTF
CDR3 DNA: TGTGCCAGCAGCCAAGTCGGCGGACCGAAGGGCGGCTACACCTTC

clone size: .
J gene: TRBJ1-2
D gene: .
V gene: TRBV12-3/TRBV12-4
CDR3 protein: CASSYQGRGGYTF
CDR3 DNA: TGTGCCAGCAGCTATCAGGGGAGAGGTGGCTACACCTTC

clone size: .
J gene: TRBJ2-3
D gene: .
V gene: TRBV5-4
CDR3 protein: CASSTDTDTQYF
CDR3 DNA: TGTGCCAGCTCCACGGACACAGATACGCAGTATTTT

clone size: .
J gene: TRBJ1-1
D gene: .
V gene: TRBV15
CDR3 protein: CATSGKAGTEAFF
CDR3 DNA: TGTGCCACCAGCGGAAAGGCGGGCACTGAAGCTTTCTTT

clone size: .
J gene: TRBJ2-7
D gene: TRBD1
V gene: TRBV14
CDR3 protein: CASSPDLGTGAYEQYF
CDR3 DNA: TGTGCCAGCAGCCCCGACCTTGGGACAGGGGCCTACGAGCAGTACTTC

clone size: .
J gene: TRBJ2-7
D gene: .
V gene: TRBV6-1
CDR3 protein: CASSGKPRDSFYEQYF
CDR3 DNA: TGTGCCAGCAGTGGCAAACCTCGGGACTCATTCTACGAGCAGTACTTC

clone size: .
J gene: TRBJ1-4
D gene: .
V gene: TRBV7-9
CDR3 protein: CASGSGGLGNEKLFF
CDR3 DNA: TGTGCCAGCGGGTCCGGGGGTCTTGGTAATGAAAAACTGTTTTTT

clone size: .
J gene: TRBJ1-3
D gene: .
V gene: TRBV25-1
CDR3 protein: CASGFTQGSIYF
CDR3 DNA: TGTGCCAGCGGGTTCACACAGGGTTCTATATATTTT

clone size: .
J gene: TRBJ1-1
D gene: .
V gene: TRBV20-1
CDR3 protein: CSASGAGVVDTEAFF
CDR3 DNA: TGCAGTGCTAGTGGGGCAGGGGTTGTAGACACTGAAGCTTTCTTT